The 10 T cell receptor beta chains below were found in one sample sequenced in a study of OX40 agonist ivuxolimab in advanced cancers. Clones were sequenced by immunoSEQ multiplex PCR, and TCRdb holds only the in-frame ones, with some missing. The table lists about 86,000 clones, roughly 87% of them singletons. This sample comprised CD4+ or CD8+ T cells sorted from blood, obtained in a trial of the OX40 agonist ivuxolimab. Source of these receptors: an adult with an advanced solid tumor such as melanoma, head and neck, liver or kidney cancer.

This chain connects TRBV13 to TRBJ1-1, with no clear D. The V and J ends lost 1 base and 3 bases respectively, with 15 bases between them. Germline loops: CDR1 PRHDT, CDR2 FYEKMQ (reference sequence). This CDR3 comprises 16 residues. CDR3: CASSLESFRGDTEAFF. The CDR3 DNA is TGTGCCAGCAGCTTAGAAAGTTTTCGCGGGGACACTGAAGCTTTCTTT.

This chain uses TRBV5-4 with TRBJ1-1, with D tentatively TRBD1 (6 bases). Germline V gene data show CDR1 as SGHNT and CDR2 as YYREEE (reference sequence). The ends were cut back, 4 bases at V and 3 bases at J, with 16 bases in the middle. The CDR3 has 15 amino acids. CDR3 sequence: CASSPLVGGDTEAFF. In nucleotides, the CDR3 is TGTGCCAGCAGCCCGCTGGTCGGGGGCGACACTGAAGCTTTCTTT.

This chain connects TRBV19 to TRBJ1-2; 7 nucleotides match TRBD1. Germline CDR1 reads LNHDA; CDR2 reads SQIVND (reference sequence). The CDR3 loop spans 14 amino acids. The J segment lost 8 bases and the V segment lost 2 bases, leaving 8 bases of the junction unmatched. The CDR3 DNA reads TGTGCCAGTAGTATAACGGACAGGACGGGGGGCTACACCTTC. It translates to CASSITDRTGGYTF.

The chain joins TRBV6-5 to TRBJ1-1; 8 bases match TRBD1. Germline CDR1 and CDR2: MNHEY and SVGAGI. The CDR3 has 15 amino acids. J lost 4 bases, V lost 4 bases, and 8 bases had no gene match. The CDR3 region has the DNA TGTGCCAGCAGTTCAACCAGTACAGGGGGCACTGAAGCTTTCTTT. Translated: CASSSTSTGGTEAFF.

V usage is TRBV5-1 and J usage is TRBJ2-1; 12 bases are shared with TRBD1. With 0 bases clipped from V and 9 bases from J, the junction kept 7 bases outside the gene matches. This CDR3 comprises 16 residues. The V gene's germline CDR1 is SGHRS and CDR2 YFSETQ. CDR3 coding DNA: TGCGCCAGCAGCTTGGCTCAGGGACAGGGGGCGATTGAGCAGTTCTTC. It specifies CASSLAQGQGAIEQFF.

The chain employs TRBV7-6 and TRBJ2-2, with 15 bases matching TRBD2. Trimming at V came to 7 bases and at J to 5 bases, leaving 8 bases not matched to a gene. This CDR3 contains 17 residues. Germline V CDR1 and CDR2: SGHVS, FNYEAQ. The CDR3 sequence is CASTFSGTSGRTGELFF. The CDR3 nucleotides are TGTGCCAGCACCTTTTCCGGGACTAGCGGGAGGACCGGGGAGCTGTTTTTT.

The chain couples TRBV4-3 to TRBJ1-1; a weak D match, TRBD1 (6 bases). The CDR3 sequence is 15 residues long. The V end was cut by 0 bases, the J end by 4 bases, with 12 bases between. Germline CDR1 and CDR2: LGHNA and YSLEER. CDR3: CASSQEGHSGTEAFF. CDR3 coding DNA: TGCGCCAGCAGCCAAGAGGGACATTCGGGCACTGAAGCTTTCTTT.

V is TRBV19 and J is TRBJ1-2; D remains ambiguous. V was cut by 1 base and J by 4 bases, with 10 bases left in between. This CDR3 region has 14 residues. In germline, CDR1 is LNHDA, CDR2 SQIVND (reference sequence). In DNA form, the CDR3 reads TGTGCCAGTAGTATAGCCCTACAGCTCTATGGCTACACCTTC. Protein: CASSIALQLYGYTF. Complete variable domain (other parts from reference TRBV19 and TRBJ1-2): DGGITQSPKYLFRKEGQNVTLSCEQNLNHDAMYWYRQDPGQGLRLIYYSQIVNDFQKGDIAEGYSVSREKKESFPLTVTSAQKNPTAFYLCASSIALQLYGYTFGSGTRLTVV.

The chain couples TRBV4-2 to TRBJ2-2; no reliable D call. This CDR3 is built from 17 residues. Germline V gene sequence: CDR1 LGHNA, CDR2 YNFKEQ. V was pared by 0 bases and J by 2 bases, with 13 bases between. The CDR3 protein is CASSQDWVDINTGELFF. In DNA, the CDR3 is TGTGCCAGCAGCCAAGATTGGGTCGACATAAACACCGGGGAGCTGTTTTTT.

The chain carries TRBV2 and TRBJ2-5; TRBD2 matches 9 bases. The junction had 8 bases not matched to a gene; V was cut back by 2 bases and J by 7 bases. This CDR3 is built from 15 residues. CDR1 and CDR2 (germline): SNHLY, FYNNEI. The CDR3 region is CASSEYRGGAGTQYF. The CDR3 DNA reads TGTGCCAGCAGTGAATACCGCGGGGGGGCAGGGACCCAGTACTTC.